The 2 T cell receptor beta chains below come from one sample, sequenced in a study of cytomegalovirus exposure and HLA in healthy donors. The PCR contained 60 Vbeta and 13 Jbeta primers. Profiled with immunoSEQ multiplex PCR; TCRdb holds only in-frame clones, not every one. Its table records 34,000 or so clones. The sequenced sample consisted of PBMCs. These receptors were taken from a woman in her forties in good health and CMV-seropositive.

The chain combines TRBV7-9 with TRBJ2-5; weak D call: TRBD1 (8 bases). The CDR3 has 17 amino acids. Trimming took off 5 bases at V and 4 bases at J, with 23 bases between the two ends. In germline, CDR1 is SEHNR, CDR2 FQNEAQ (reference sequence). The CDR3 protein is CASSAGRTGKGGETQYF. CDR3 sequence (DNA): TGTGCCAGCAGCGCCGGGAGGACAGGGAAGGGGGGAGAGACCCAGTACTTC.

This rearrangement joins TRBV2 to TRBJ2-1, with 7 bases fitting TRBD1. Germline-derived CDR1 and CDR2 are SNHLY and FYNNEI. CDR3 size: 14 residues. The trim removed 6 bases at V and 7 bases at J, leaving 9 bases unmatched. The chain's CDR3 is CASRRTGTENEQFF. CDR3 coding DNA: TGTGCCAGCAGACGGACAGGTACGGAGAATGAGCAGTTCTTC.